The rows below give T cell receptor beta chains drawn from one sample of a study of CD8 T cells in Susac syndrome. TCRdb ran MiXCR on the immunoSEQ multiplex PCR reads and lists one entry per CDR3 protein. Among 130,000 or so distinct CDR3 sequences listed, about 95% were seen once. Sequencing input: CD4+ T cells from PBMCs. These receptors were taken from a human donor with multiple sclerosis. CDR3s include the opening cysteine and the closing phenylalanine or tryptophan. D genes are given only for firm matches. The listing skips clone size in some rows; elsewhere it reads once, few, many or a size class.

d_call,j_call,v_call,clone_size,cdr3_aa,cdr3_nt
TRBD1,TRBJ1-5,TRBV18,.,CASSGQGAGDQPQHF,TGTGCCAGCTCAGGGCAGGGGGCGGGCGATCAGCCCCAGCATTTT
.,TRBJ1-5,TRBV30,.,CAWSGQGSQPQHF,TGTGCCTGGAGCGGGCAGGGAAGTCAGCCCCAGCATTTT
.,TRBJ1-1,TRBV13,.,CASSFHGLEAFF,TGTGCCAGCAGCTTTCACGGGCTTGAAGCTTTCTTT
TRBD2,TRBJ2-3,TRBV9,.,CASSVDPTGLVTDTQYF,TGTGCCAGCAGCGTAGACCCCACAGGACTAGTCACAGATACGCAGTATTTT
TRBD1,TRBJ1-1,TRBV29-1,.,CSVEWGRTGLSF,TGCAGCGTTGAATGGGGGCGGACAGGGCTGAGCTTT
TRBD1,TRBJ2-3,TRBV7-2,.,CASSPRGTGVTDTQYF,TGTGCCAGCAGCCCCAGGGGGACAGGGGTCACAGATACGCAGTATTTT
.,TRBJ2-7,TRBV9,once,CASSVGTSNYEQYF,TGTGCCAGCAGCGTAGGTACTAGCAATTACGAGCAGTACTTC
TRBD1,TRBJ1-4,TRBV29-1,.,CSVRQGANEKLFF,TGCAGCGTAAGACAGGGAGCTAATGAAAAACTGTTTTTT
.,TRBJ2-7,TRBV27,.,CASKLNQGGGYEQYF,TGTGCCAGCAAACTCAACCAGGGTGGGGGGTACGAGCAGTACTTC
.,TRBJ1-2,TRBV20-1,.,CSASGQSNYGYTF,TGCAGTGCTAGCGGACAGTCTAACTATGGCTACACCTTC
.,TRBJ2-7,TRBV27,.,CASSSWAGSWVEQYF,TGTGCCAGCAGCTCCTGGGCAGGCAGTTGGGTTGAGCAGTACTTC
TRBD2,TRBJ2-3,TRBV5-4,.,CASSLLSGGVRTDTQYF,TGTGCCAGCAGCTTACTTAGCGGGGGGGTTCGCACAGATACGCAGTATTTT
TRBD1,TRBJ1-3,TRBV30,.,CAWSRDSGSGNTIYF,TGTGCCTGGAGTAGGGACAGCGGCTCTGGAAACACCATATATTTT
.,TRBJ2-6,TRBV30,.,CAWTPAYRSGANVLTF,TGTGCCTGGACCCCGGCGTATCGGTCTGGGGCCAACGTCCTGACTTTC
TRBD2,TRBJ2-6,TRBV18,.,CASSPPGLAGASGANVLTF,TGTGCCAGCTCACCACCGGGGCTAGCGGGAGCATCTGGGGCCAACGTCCTGACTTTC
.,TRBJ1-5,TRBV6-5,.,CASSAESTPYQPQHF,TGTGCCAGCAGCGCAGAATCGACACCTTATCAGCCCCAGCATTTT
TRBD2,TRBJ2-7,TRBV3-1,.,CASSQKVPGLADEQYF,TGTGCCAGCAGCCAAAAAGTTCCGGGACTAGCCGACGAGCAGTACTTC
TRBD1,TRBJ1-2,TRBV7-2,.,CASSGTATNYGYTF,TGTGCCAGCAGCGGGACAGCTACTAACTATGGCTACACCTTC
TRBD1,TRBJ2-5,TRBV20-1,.,CSATGQLQETQYF,TGCAGTGCCACGGGACAGCTTCAAGAGACCCAGTACTTC
.,TRBJ1-2,TRBV20-1,.,CSASSGVGYGYTF,TGCAGTGCTAGTTCTGGGGTCGGGTATGGCTACACCTTC
TRBD1,TRBJ1-2,TRBV4-2,.,CASSQWTGGSYTF,TGTGCCAGCAGCCAATGGACAGGGGGTAGCTACACCTTC
.,TRBJ1-6,TRBV7-2,.,CASSLTAGTIGSPLHF,TGTGCCAGCAGCTTAACCGCCGGGACAATTGGTTCACCCCTCCACTTT
TRBD2,TRBJ2-1,TRBV3-1,.,CASSQTSGISEQFF,TGTGCCAGCAGCCAAACAAGCGGGATAAGTGAGCAGTTCTTC
TRBD1,TRBJ1-5,TRBV7-2,once,CASSQGVMGNQPQHF,TGTGCCAGCAGCCAGGGGGTAATGGGAAATCAGCCCCAGCATTTT
.,TRBJ2-7,TRBV20-1,.,CSATDRGSRTYEQYF,TGCAGTGCTACGGACAGAGGGTCCCGTACCTACGAGCAGTACTTC
.,TRBJ2-7,TRBV24-1,.,CATSDLRNRSYEQYF,TGTGCCACCAGTGATTTGCGGAACAGATCCTACGAGCAGTACTTC
TRBD2,TRBJ2-1,TRBV5-5,.,CASSLDSGIYNEQFF,TGTGCCAGCAGCTTGGATAGCGGGATATACAATGAGCAGTTCTTC
.,TRBJ2-3,TRBV2,.,CASSEPTGRTDTQYF,TGTGCCAGCAGTGAACCCACAGGGCGCACAGATACGCAGTATTTT
TRBD1,TRBJ2-3,TRBV29-1,.,CSVTGVTDTQYF,TGCAGCGTTACAGGGGTCACAGATACGCAGTATTTT
.,TRBJ2-2,TRBV11-2,once,CASSSIMGPEGELFF,TGTGCCAGCAGCTCGATTATGGGGCCCGAAGGGGAGCTGTTTTTT
TRBD2,TRBJ2-3,TRBV3-1,.,CASSRQGLAKDTQYF,TGTGCCAGCAGCCGCCAGGGACTAGCGAAGGATACGCAGTATTTT
.,TRBJ1-4,TRBV3-1,.,CASSQFVTQAGKLFF,TGTGCCAGCAGCCAATTCGTGACCCAGGCCGGAAAACTGTTTTTT
TRBD2,TRBJ2-1,TRBV20-1,.,CSARGLAGVSHEQFF,TGCAGTGCTAGAGGACTAGCGGGAGTATCCCATGAGCAGTTCTTC
TRBD2,TRBJ2-1,TRBV3-1,once,CASSTRSLAGANEQFF,TGTGCCAGCAGTACGAGGTCCCTAGCGGGAGCCAATGAGCAGTTCTTC
.,TRBJ2-5,TRBV5-4,.,CASSGKRGQETQYF,TGTGCCAGCAGCGGGAAGAGGGGCCAAGAGACCCAGTACTTC
.,TRBJ2-7,TRBV7-9,once,CASSFSRGGRPYEQYF,TGTGCCAGCAGCTTTTCCAGGGGAGGGCGTCCCTACGAGCAGTACTTC
.,TRBJ2-4,TRBV9,once,CASSVAAGIKNIQYF,TGTGCCAGCAGCGTAGCGGCAGGCATCAAAAACATTCAGTACTTC
.,TRBJ1-5,TRBV20-1,.,CSARHSPNQPQHF,TGCAGTGCTAGGCATAGCCCTAATCAGCCCCAGCATTTT
.,TRBJ2-7,TRBV20-1,.,CSASRQADYEQYF,TGCAGTGCTAGCCGTCAGGCGGACTACGAGCAGTACTTC
.,TRBJ1-4,TRBV29-1,.,CSVGGGPNEKLFF,TGCAGCGTTGGCGGGGGGCCGAATGAAAAACTGTTTTTT
.,TRBJ1-1,TRBV5-4,once,CASSLRVVRGTRPEAFF,TGTGCCAGCAGCTTGAGGGTGGTCAGGGGCACCAGGCCGGAAGCTTTCTTT
.,TRBJ2-7,TRBV5-4,.,CASSSNTFYEQYF,TGTGCCAGCAGCTCCAATACCTTCTACGAGCAGTACTTC
.,TRBJ1-3,TRBV20-1,.,CSARDFHNSENTIYF,TGCAGTGCTAGAGATTTTCACAACTCTGAAAACACCATATATTTT
.,TRBJ2-2,TRBV7-3,.,CASSLGYNTGELFF,TGTGCCAGCAGCTTGGGATATAACACCGGGGAGCTGTTTTTT
.,TRBJ2-3,TRBV6-6,.,CARVGGQYTDTQYF,TGTGCCAGAGTCGGGGGACAGTACACAGATACGCAGTATTTT
.,TRBJ2-7,TRBV29-1,.,CSVARDSYEQYF,TGCAGCGTTGCCAGGGACTCATACGAGCAGTACTTC
.,TRBJ1-5,TRBV5-6,.,CASSLLYQPQHF,TGTGCCAGCAGCTTGTTATACCAGCCCCAGCATTTT
.,TRBJ2-1,TRBV24-1,.,CATSDQRPSNNEQFF,TGTGCCACCAGTGACCAGCGGCCCTCGAACAATGAGCAGTTCTTC
TRBD2,TRBJ2-3,TRBV4-1,.,CASSHPGLADPVRTQYF,TGCGCCAGCAGCCACCCGGGACTAGCGGACCCCGTTCGTACGCAGTATTTT
.,TRBJ2-5,TRBV9,once,CASSVSTVIQETQYF,TGTGCCAGCAGCGTATCGACAGTTATACAGGAGACCCAGTACTTC
.,TRBJ1-2,TRBV25-1,once,CASSAGQIYGYTF,TGTGCCAGCAGTGCTGGACAGATCTATGGCTACACCTTC